This T cell receptor (beta chain) was identified in a study of prognosis after radiotherapy for stage I lung cancer. Background on the study: In twelve patients the tumors were adenocarcinoma, and in several they were squamous cell carcinoma. Stereotactic body radiotherapy was never combined with concurrent therapy in any patient. Broader study findings: Unique TCR clone counts fell after stereotactic body radiation therapy, median around 10,000 versus 6,900.

Blood draws of 5 to 6.5 milliliters of peripheral blood occurred at each of two time points. Trimming shortened V by 5 bases and J by 0 bases, and 25 bases separated the two germline ends. The CDR3 runs 19 residues. The germline gives CDR1 SGHAT, CDR2 FQNNGV. From genomic DNA, two-round multiplex PCR was used to amplify TCR beta CDR3. For every TRBV and TRBJ gene, a specific primer was used in first-round PCR. MiXCR, applied by TCRdb to the multiplex PCR reads, yields one record per CDR3 protein. This sample has some 17,000 distinct CDR3 sequences, with more than 35% found just once. This clonotype came up many times. Antigen: not known.

This clonotype was sampled from a donor over 45 with non-small cell lung cancer. The sample in question was PBMCs, obtained before or after stereotactic body radiation therapy (not recorded which). This chain connects TRBV11-2 to TRBJ1-1; D call uncertain. In DNA, the CDR3 is TGTGCCAGCAGCCACCGGGTGTTGGACCGCCGAACCATGAACACTGAAGCTTTCTTT. Translated, it gives CASSHRVLDRRTMNTEAFF.